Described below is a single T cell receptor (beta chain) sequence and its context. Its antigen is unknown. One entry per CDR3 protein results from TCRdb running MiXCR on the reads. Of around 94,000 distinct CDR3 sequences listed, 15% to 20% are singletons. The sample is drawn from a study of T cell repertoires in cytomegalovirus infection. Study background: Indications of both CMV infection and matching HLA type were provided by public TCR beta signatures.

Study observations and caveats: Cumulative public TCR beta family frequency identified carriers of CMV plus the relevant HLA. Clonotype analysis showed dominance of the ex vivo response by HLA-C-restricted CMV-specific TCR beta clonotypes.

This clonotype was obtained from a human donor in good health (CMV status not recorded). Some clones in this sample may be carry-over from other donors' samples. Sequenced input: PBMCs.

CDR3 region: CASIGRDDQPQHF. The DNA for the CDR3 is TGTGCCAGTATCGGCAGGGACGATCAGCCCCAGCATTTT. The chain uses TRBV19 and TRBJ1-5, with D possibly being TRBD1 (5 bases). This CDR3 is 13 amino acids long. Per the germline V gene, CDR1 is LNHDA and CDR2 is SQIVND (reference sequence). Trimming removed 7 bases at V and 5 bases at J, with 12 bases between.